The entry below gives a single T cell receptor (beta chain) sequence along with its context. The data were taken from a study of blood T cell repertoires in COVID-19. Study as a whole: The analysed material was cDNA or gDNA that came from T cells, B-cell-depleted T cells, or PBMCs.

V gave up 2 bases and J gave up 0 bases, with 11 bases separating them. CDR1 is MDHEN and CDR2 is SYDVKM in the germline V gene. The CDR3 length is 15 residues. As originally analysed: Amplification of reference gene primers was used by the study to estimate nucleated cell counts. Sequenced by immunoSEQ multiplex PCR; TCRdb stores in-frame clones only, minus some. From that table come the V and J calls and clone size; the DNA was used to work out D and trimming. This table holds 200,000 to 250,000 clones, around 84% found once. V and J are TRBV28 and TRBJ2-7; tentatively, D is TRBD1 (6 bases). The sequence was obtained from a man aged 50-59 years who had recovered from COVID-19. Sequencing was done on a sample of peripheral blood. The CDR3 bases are TGTGCCAGCAGTTTAAGGGGGACGGCCTCCTACGAGCAGTACTTC. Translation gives CASSLRGTASYEQYF.